Listed here are 4 T cell receptor beta chains from one sample, sequenced in a study of metastatic and nonmetastatic thyroid tumors. All patients reached thyroid surgery having received no treatment beforehand. MiXCR was used by TCRdb to re-call the PCR reads. Of roughly 83,000 clones detected, 14% to 15% appear once; the ten largest clones hold 3.6%. Sequenced material: blood. The receptors were gathered from a female donor with papillary thyroid cancer or a benign thyroid nodule (not recorded which). Some clones in this sample may be carry-over from other donors' samples.

This clone was seen only a few times. This may come from a read error, since a much larger clone is one base off. Other DNA variants within this sample encode the same CDR3. The chain uses TRBV28 and TRBJ2-2; 7 bases are shared with TRBD1. This CDR3 has 12 amino acids. Germline V gives CDR1 MDHEN, CDR2 SYDVKM. Unmatched junction bases numbered 5, after V lost 5 bases and J lost 11 bases. For the CDR3, the DNA is TGTGCCAGCAGTCAGGGGGATGGTGAGCTGTTTTTT. It codes for CASSQGDGELFF.

V gene TRBV20-1 combines with J gene TRBJ2-5; the D gene is possibly TRBD1 (7 bases). CDR1 and CDR2 from the germline V gene are DFQATT and SNEGSKA (reference sequence). The CDR3 length is 13 residues. The ends were cut back, 6 bases at V and 5 bases at J, with 16 bases in the middle. In nucleotides, the CDR3 is TGCAGTGCGGATGGTCCAGGGGGGGAGACCCAGTACTTC. As protein: CSADGPGGETQYF.

This clone was counted ten times or more. This rearrangement joins TRBV6-6 to TRBJ2-5; 11 bases are a match to TRBD2. Trimming removed 0 bases from V and 5 bases from J; junction bases left unmatched: 5. There are 16 residues in the CDR3. The germline CDR1 and CDR2 sequences are MNHNY and SVGAGI (reference sequence). CDR3 in amino acids: CASSYSRLAGTETQYF. In nucleotides, the CDR3 is TGTGCCAGCAGTTACTCGAGACTAGCGGGGACGGAGACCCAGTACTTC.

The sample holds many counts of this clone. The chain is built from TRBV2 and TRBJ2-7, with D possibly being TRBD1 (5 bases). CDR1 and CDR2 from the germline V gene are SNHLY and FYNNEI. The CDR3 sequence is 17 residues long. Trimming took 3 bases from V and 0 from J, leaving 18 bases between them. This CDR3 reads CASSDYQGRTPSYEQYF. In DNA form, the CDR3 reads TGTGCCAGCAGTGACTATCAGGGAAGGACCCCCTCCTACGAGCAGTACTTC.